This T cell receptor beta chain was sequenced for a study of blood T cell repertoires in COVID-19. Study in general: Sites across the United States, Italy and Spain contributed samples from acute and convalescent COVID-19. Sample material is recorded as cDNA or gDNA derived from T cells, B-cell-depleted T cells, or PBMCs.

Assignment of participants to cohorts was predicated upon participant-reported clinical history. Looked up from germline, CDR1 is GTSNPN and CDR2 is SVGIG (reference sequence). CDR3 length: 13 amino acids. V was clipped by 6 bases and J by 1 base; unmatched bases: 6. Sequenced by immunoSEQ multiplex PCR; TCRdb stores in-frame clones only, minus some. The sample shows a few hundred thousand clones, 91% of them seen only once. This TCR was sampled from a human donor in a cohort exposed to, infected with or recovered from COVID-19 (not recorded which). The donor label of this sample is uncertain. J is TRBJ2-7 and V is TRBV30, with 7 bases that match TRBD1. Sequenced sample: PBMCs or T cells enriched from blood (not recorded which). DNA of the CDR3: TGTGCCTGTACCGGGACAGTGTCCTACGAGCAGTACTTC. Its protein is CACTGTVSYEQYF. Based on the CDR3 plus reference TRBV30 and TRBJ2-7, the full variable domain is SQTIHQWPATLVQPVGSPLSLECTVEGTSNPNLYWYRQAAGRGLQLLFYSVGIGQISSEVPQNLSASRPQDRQFILSSKKLLLSDSGFYLCACTGTVSYEQYFGPGTRLTVT.